This record covers a single T cell receptor (beta chain). In the original processing: Estimation of nucleated cell counts relied on the amplification of reference gene primers. Here immunoSEQ multiplex PCR was the method, and the copy in TCRdb shows in-frame clones only, minus some. V, J and clone size are taken as reported in that table, and D and trimming were inferred from the DNA itself. The sample lists about 330,000 clones, roughly 87% occurring once. The data originate from a study of blood T cell repertoires in COVID-19. Study overall: Samples of COVID-19 (acute and convalescent) were obtained from the United States, Italy and Spain. PBMCs, B-cell-depleted T cells, or T cells provided the cDNA or gDNA that made up the material.

Patients at the Seattle site were enrolled during active infection and followed longitudinally. The sample was peripheral blood. The clonotype comes from a man younger than 40 with COVID-19, enrolled during active disease.

The CDR3 reads CASSPQTGRYEQYF. In DNA form, the CDR3 reads TGTGCCAGTAGTCCCCAGACAGGGAGGTACGAGCAGTACTTC. The rearrangement links TRBV19 to TRBJ2-7; possible D gene TRBD1, 7 bases. Trimming removed 5 bases at V and 4 bases at J, with 15 bases between. This CDR3 comprises 14 residues. CDR1 and CDR2 from the germline V gene are LNHDA and SQIVND (reference sequence). The entire variable domain, with the rest obtained from reference TRBV19 and TRBJ2-7, is as follows: DGGITQSPKYLFRKEGQNVTLSCEQNLNHDAMYWYRQDPGQGLRLIYYSQIVNDFQKGDIAEGYSVSREKKESFPLTVTSAQKNPTAFYLCASSPQTGRYEQYFGPGTRLTVT.